This TCR beta chain was profiled in a study of identical twins. General study results and limits: Analyses of zero insertions could be partly confounded by invariant MAIT and iNKT cells.

The table lists this clonotype with a few counts. Its specificity is not known. Looked up from germline, CDR1 is SGHRS and CDR2 is YFSETQ. This CDR3 contains 18 residues. V was cut by 5 bases and J by 4 bases, with 25 bases left in between. TCRdb reprocessed the 5' RACE reads via MiXCR and lists one record per CDR3 protein. The table records fewer than 650,000 distinct CDR3 sequences, just over 7% of them present only once. Another study also made use of these data, one on yellow fever vaccine responses in identical twins. That study adds: A vaccine T cell response that seemed partly convergent and partly personalized was reported in twins.

Sequenced: PBMCs. This chain connects TRBV5-1 to TRBJ1-3, with D possibly matching TRBD1 (6 bases). The clonotype was recovered from a woman aged 18-35 years in good health. Here the CDR3 reads CASRQGSSIQAHGNTIYF. The CDR3 nucleotides read TGCGCCAGCAGGCAGGGGTCCTCCATTCAGGCCCACGGAAACACCATATATTTT.